This TCR beta chain is from a study of blood T cell repertoires in COVID-19. The overall study: Acute and convalescent COVID-19 specimens originated in the United States, Italy and Spain.

Original data processing: Reference gene primers were amplified, and this amplification served to estimate nucleated cell counts. Produced via immunoSEQ multiplex PCR; TCRdb's table is partial and in-frame only. From that table come the V and J calls and clone size; the DNA was used to work out D and trimming. The sample shows roughly 86,000 clones, about 85% of them seen only once. V lost 5 bases and J lost 2; bases outside the gene matches: 3. The CDR3 has 13 residues. Sequencing was carried out using peripheral blood. The sequence derives from a man in his fifties with acute or convalescent COVID-19. V usage is TRBV12-3 or TRBV12-4 and J usage is TRBJ2-7; 7 bases line up with TRBD1. The CDR3 nucleotides read TGTGCCAGCAGTCAACAGGGGCCCTACGAGCAGTACTTC. It encodes CASSQQGPYEQYF.